The subject of this entry is one TCR beta chain. The data were obtained in a study of blood T cell repertoires in COVID-19. Study-wide context: From the United States, Italy and Spain came samples of acute and convalescent COVID-19. T cells, B-cell-depleted T cells, or PBMCs supplied cDNA or gDNA.

In the original workflow: Counts of nucleated cells, estimated from reference gene primer amplification, were obtained. The assay was immunoSEQ multiplex PCR, and TCRdb's table has in-frame clones only and misses some. V, J and clone size are those of that table, while D and trimming were read from the DNA. The sample yields 84,000 or so clones, 75% to 85% seen once. The specimen was peripheral blood. The TCR was taken from a human donor in a cohort sampled during active COVID-19.

CDR3 region: CASSLDRGLEQYF. CDR3 nucleotides: TGTGCCAGCAGCTTGGACAGGGGGCTCGAGCAGTACTTC. V is TRBV5-6 and J is TRBJ2-7, with TRBD1 matching over 9 bases. V shed 0 bases, J shed 6 bases, and the junction held 1 base outside the gene matches. CDR3 length: 13 residues. Germline values: CDR1 SGHDT, CDR2 YYEEEE. The variable domain in full, completed from reference TRBV5-6 and TRBJ2-7, reads DAGVTQSPTHLIKTRGQQVTLRCSPKSGHDTVSWYQQALGQGPQFIFQYYEEEERQRGNFPDRFSGHQFPNYSSELNVNALLLGDSALYLCASSLDRGLEQYFGPGTRLTVT.